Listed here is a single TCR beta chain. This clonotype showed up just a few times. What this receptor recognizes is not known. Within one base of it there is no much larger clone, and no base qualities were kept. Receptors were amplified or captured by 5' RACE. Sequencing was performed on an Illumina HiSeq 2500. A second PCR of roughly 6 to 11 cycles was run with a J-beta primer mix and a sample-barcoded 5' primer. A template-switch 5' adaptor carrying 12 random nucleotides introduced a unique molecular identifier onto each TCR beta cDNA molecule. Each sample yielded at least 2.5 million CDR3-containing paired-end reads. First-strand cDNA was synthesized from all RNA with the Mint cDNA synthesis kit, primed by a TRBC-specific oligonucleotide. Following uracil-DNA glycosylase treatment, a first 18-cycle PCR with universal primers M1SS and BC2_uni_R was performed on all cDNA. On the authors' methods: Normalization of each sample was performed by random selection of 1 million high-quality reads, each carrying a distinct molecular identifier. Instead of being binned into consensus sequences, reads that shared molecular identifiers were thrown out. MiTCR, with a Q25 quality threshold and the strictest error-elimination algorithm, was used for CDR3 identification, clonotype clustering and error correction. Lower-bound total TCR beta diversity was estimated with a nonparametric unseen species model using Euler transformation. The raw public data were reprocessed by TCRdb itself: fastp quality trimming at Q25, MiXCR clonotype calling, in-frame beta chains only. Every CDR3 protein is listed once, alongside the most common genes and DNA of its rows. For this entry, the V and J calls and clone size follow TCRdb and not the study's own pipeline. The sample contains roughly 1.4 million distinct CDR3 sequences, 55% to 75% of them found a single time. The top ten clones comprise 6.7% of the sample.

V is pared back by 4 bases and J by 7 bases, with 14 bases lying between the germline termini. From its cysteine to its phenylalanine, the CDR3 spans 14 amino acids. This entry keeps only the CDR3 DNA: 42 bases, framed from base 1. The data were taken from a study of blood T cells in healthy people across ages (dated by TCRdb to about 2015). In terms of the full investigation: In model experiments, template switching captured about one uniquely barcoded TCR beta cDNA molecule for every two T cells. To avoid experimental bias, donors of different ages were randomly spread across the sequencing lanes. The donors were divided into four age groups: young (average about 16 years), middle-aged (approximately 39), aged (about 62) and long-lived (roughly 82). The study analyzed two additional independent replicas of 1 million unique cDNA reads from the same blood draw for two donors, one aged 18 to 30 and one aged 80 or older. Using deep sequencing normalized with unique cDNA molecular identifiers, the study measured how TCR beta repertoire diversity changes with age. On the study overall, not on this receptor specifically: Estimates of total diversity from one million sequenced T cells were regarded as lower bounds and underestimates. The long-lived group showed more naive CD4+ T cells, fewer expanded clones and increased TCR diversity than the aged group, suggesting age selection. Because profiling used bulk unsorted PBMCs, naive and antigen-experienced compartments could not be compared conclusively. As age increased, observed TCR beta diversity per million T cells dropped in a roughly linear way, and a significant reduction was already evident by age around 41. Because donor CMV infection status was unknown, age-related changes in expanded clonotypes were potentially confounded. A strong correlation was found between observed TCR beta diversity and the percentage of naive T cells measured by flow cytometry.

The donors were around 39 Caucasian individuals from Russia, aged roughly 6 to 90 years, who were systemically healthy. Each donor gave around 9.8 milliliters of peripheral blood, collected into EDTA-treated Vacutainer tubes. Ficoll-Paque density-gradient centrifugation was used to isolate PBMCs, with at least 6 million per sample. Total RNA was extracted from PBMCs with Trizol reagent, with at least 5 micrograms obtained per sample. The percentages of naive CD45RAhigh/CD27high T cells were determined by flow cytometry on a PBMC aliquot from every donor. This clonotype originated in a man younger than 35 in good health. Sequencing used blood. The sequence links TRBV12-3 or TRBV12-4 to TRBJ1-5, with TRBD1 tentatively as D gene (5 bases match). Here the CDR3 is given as CASSWGGVDQPQHF. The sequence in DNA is TGTGCCAGCAGTTGGGGGGGGGTGGACCAGCCCCAGCATTTT.